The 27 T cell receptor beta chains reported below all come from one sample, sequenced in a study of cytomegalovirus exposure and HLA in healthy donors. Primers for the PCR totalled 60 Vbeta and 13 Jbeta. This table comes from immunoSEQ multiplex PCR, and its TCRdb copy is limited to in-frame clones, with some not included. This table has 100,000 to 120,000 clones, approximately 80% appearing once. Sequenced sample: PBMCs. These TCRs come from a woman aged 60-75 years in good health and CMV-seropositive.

The CDR3 region has the DNA TGTGCCAGCAGTTACTCGAAAGGACAAGGATATGGCTACACCTTC. Its protein product is CASSYSKGQGYGYTF. The V and J genes are TRBV6-5 and TRBJ1-2; TRBD1 might be the D (5 bases). Trimming shortened V by 0 bases and J by 5 bases, and 13 bases separated the two germline ends. There are 15 residues in the CDR3. Germline V gives CDR1 MNHEY, CDR2 SVGAGI.

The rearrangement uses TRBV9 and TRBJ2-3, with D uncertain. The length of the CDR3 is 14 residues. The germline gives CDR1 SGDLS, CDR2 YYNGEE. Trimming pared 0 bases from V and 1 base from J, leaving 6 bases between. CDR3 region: CASSVVSGTDTQYF. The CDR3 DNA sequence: TGTGCCAGCAGCGTAGTGTCGGGCACAGATACGCAGTATTTT.

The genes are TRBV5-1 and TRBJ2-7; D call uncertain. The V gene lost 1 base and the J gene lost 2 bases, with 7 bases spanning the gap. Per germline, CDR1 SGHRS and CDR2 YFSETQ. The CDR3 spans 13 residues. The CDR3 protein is CASSLRLAYEQYF. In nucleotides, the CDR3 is TGCGCCAGCAGCTTGCGACTTGCCTACGAGCAGTACTTC.

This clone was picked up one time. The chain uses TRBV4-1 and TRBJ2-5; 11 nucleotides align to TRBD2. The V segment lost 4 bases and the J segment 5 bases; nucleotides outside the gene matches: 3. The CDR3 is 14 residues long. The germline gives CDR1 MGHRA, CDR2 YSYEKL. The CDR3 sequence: CASSPRLAGETQYF. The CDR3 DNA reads TGCGCCAGCAGCCCGCGACTAGCGGGGGAGACCCAGTACTTC.

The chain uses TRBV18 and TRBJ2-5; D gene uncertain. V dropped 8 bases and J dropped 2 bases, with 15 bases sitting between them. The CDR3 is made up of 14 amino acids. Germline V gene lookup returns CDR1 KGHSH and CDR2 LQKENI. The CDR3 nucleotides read TGTGCCAGCACCTATCAACCCCGACAAGAGACCCAGTACTTC. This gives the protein CASTYQPRQETQYF.

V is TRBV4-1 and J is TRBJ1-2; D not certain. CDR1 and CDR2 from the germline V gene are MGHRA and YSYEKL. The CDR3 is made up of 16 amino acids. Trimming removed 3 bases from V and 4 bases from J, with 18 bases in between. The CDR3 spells CASSHDDREAIYGYTF. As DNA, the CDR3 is TGCGCCAGCAGCCATGATGACCGGGAGGCAATCTATGGCTACACCTTC.

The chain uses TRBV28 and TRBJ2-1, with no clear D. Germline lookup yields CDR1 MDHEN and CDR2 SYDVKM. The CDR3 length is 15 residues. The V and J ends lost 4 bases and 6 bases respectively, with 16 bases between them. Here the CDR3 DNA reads TGTGCCAGCAGTTCGATCCTCGCCCGGTTCAATGAGCAGTTCTTC. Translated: CASSSILARFNEQFF.

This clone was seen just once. The CDR3 sequence is CASKWVRSGGYRSAQHF. The CDR3, as DNA: TGTGCCAGTAAATGGGTGCGGTCGGGAGGTTATAGGTCGGCCCAGCATTTT. The J gene is TRBJ1-5, the V gene TRBV28; D ambiguous. Germline V lookup: CDR1 MDHEN, CDR2 SYDVKM. This CDR3 comprises 17 residues. Trimming removed 9 bases at V and 11 bases at J, with 32 bases between.

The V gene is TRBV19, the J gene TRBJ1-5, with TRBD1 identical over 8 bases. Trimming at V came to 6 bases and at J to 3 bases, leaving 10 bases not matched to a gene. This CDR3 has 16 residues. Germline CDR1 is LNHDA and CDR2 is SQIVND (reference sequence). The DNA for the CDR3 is TGTGCCAGTAGCTCCTTAGGACAGGGATTCAATCAGCCCCAGCATTTT. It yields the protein CASSSLGQGFNQPQHF.

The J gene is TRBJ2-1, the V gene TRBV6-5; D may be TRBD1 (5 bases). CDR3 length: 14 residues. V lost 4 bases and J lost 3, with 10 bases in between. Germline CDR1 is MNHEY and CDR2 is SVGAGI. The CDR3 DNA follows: TGTGCCAGCAGTTCCCCAGGGTTCTACAATGAGCAGTTCTTC. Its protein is CASSSPGFYNEQFF.

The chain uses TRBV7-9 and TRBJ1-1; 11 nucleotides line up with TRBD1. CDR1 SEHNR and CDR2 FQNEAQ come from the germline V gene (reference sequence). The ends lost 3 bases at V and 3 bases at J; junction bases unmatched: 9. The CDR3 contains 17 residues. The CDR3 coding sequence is TGTGCCAGCAGCTTCGGGACAGGGGGGATTGAGGACACTGAAGCTTTCTTT. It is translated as CASSFGTGGIEDTEAFF.

CDR3 region: CASSPPRGPSTEAFF. In nucleotides, the CDR3 is TGTGCCAGCTCACCACCCAGGGGCCCCTCGACTGAAGCTTTCTTT. The gene calls are TRBV18 and TRBJ1-1, with D perhaps matching TRBD1 (6 bases). V was pared by 0 bases and J by 5 bases, with 13 bases between. The germline V gene has CDR1 KGHSH and CDR2 LQKENI. This CDR3 contains 15 residues.

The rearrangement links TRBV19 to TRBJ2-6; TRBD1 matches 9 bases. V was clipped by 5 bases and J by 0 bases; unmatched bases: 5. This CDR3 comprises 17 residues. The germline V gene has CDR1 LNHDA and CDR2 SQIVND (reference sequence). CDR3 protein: CASSDRGRDSGANVLTF. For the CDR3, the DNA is TGTGCCAGTAGTGACAGGGGGAGGGACTCTGGGGCCAACGTCCTGACTTTC.

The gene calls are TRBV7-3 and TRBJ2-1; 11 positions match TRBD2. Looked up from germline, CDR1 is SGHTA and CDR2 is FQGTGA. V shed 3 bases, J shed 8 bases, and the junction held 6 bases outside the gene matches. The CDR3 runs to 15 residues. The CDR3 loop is CASSLGLAAVDEQFF. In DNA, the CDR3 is TGTGCCAGCAGCTTGGGACTAGCGGCTGTCGATGAGCAGTTCTTC.

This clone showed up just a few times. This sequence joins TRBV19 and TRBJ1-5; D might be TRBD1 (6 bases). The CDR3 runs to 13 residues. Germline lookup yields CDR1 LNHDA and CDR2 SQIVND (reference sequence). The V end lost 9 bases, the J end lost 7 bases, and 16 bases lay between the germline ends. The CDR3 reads CASHQQGNQPQHF. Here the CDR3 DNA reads TGTGCCAGCCACCAACAGGGTAACCAGCCCCAGCATTTT.

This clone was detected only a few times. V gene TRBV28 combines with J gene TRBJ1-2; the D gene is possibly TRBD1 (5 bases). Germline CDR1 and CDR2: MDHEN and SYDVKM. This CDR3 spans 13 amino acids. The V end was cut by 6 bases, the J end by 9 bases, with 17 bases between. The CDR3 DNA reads TGTGCCAGCAGAGATGGGGCCTTCGGTCGCTACACCTTC. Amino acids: CASRDGAFGRYTF.

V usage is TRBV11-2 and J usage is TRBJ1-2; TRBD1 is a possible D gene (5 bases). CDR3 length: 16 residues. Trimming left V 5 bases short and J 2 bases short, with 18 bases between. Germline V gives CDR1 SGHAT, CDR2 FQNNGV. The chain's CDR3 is CASSPRPGGKNYGYTF. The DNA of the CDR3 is TGTGCCAGCAGCCCCAGACCCGGGGGTAAGAACTATGGCTACACCTTC. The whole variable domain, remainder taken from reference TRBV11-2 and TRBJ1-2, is EAGVAQSPRYKIIEKRQSVAFWCNPISGHATLYWYQQILGQGPKLLIQFQNNGVVDDSQLPKDRFSAERLKGVDSTLKIQPAKLEDSAVYLCASSPRPGGKNYGYTFGSGTRLTVV.

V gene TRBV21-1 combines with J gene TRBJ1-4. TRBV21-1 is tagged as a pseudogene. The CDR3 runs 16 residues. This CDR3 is CASSKVSLSSNEKLFF. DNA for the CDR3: TGTGCCAGCAGCAAAGTGAGCCTGAGCTCTAATGAAAAACTGTTTTTT.

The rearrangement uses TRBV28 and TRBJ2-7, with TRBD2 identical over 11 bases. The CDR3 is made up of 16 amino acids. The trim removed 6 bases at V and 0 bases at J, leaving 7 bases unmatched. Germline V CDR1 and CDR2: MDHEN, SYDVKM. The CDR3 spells CASSLLTSGVSYEQYF. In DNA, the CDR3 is TGTGCCAGCAGCCTCCTGACTAGCGGGGTCTCCTACGAGCAGTACTTC. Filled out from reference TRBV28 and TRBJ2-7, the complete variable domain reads DVKVTQSSRYLVKRTGEKVFLECVQDMDHENMFWYRQDPGLGLRLIYFSYDVKMKEKGDIPEGYSVSREKKERFSLILESASTNQTSMYLCASSLLTSGVSYEQYFGPGTRLTVT.

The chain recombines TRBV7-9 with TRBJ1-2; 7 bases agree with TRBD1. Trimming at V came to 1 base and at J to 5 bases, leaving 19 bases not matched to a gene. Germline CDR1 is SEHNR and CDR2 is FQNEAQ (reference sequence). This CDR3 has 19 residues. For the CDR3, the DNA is TGTGCCAGCAGCTTAGGGGGCGGGACAGCGATAAGTGAGAGTTATGGCTACACCTTC. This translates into CASSLGGGTAISESYGYTF.

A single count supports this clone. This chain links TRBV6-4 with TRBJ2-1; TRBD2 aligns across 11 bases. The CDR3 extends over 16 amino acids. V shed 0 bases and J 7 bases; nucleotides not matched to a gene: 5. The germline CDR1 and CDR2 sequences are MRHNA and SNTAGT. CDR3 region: CASSDSISSGRNEQFF. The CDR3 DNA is TGTGCCAGCAGTGACTCGATATCTAGCGGGAGGAATGAGCAGTTCTTC.

This chain's CDR3 is CASSVAPQVPGELFF. In nucleotides, the CDR3 is TGTGCCAGCAGCGTAGCACCACAGGTACCCGGGGAGCTGTTTTTT. V usage is TRBV9 and J usage is TRBJ2-2, with D possibly matching TRBD1 (5 bases). Trimming cost V 0 bases and J 6 bases, with 12 bases left between them. The CDR3 contains 15 residues. Germline CDR1 SGDLS, CDR2 YYNGEE.

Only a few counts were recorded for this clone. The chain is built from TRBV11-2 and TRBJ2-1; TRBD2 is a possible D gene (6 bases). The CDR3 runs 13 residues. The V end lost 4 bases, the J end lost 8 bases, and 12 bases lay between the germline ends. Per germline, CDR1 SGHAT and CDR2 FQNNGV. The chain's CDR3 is CASSSLAGYEQFF. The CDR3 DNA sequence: TGTGCCAGCAGCTCTTTGGCGGGGTATGAGCAGTTCTTC. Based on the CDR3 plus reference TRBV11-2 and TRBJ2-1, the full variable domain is EAGVAQSPRYKIIEKRQSVAFWCNPISGHATLYWYQQILGQGPKLLIQFQNNGVVDDSQLPKDRFSAERLKGVDSTLKIQPAKLEDSAVYLCASSSLAGYEQFFGPGTRLTVL.

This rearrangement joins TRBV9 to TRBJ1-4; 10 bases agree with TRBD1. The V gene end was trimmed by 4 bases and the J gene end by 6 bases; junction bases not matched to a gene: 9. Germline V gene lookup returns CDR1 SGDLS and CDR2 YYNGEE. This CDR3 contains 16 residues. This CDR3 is CASSSLRTGGDEKLFF. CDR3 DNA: TGTGCCAGCAGCAGCTTAAGGACAGGGGGAGATGAAAAACTGTTTTTT.

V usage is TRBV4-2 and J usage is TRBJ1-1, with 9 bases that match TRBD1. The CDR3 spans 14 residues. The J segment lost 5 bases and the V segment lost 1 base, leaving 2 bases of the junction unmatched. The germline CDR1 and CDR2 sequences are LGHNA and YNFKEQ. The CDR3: CASSQGDRVTEAFF. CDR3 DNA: TGTGCCAGCAGCCAAGGGGACAGGGTGACTGAAGCTTTCTTT.

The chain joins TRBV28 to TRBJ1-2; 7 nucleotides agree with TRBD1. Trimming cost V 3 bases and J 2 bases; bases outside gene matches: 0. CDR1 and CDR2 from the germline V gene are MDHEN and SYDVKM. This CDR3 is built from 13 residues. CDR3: CASSLDRNYGYTF. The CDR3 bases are TGTGCCAGCAGTTTGGACAGGAACTATGGCTACACCTTC.

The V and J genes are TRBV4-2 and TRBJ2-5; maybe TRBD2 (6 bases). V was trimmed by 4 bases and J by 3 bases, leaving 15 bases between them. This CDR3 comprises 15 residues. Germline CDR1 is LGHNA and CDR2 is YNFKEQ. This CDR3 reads CASSLLGTPKETQYF. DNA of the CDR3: TGTGCCAGCAGCCTCCTGGGGACTCCAAAAGAGACCCAGTACTTC.